This passage covers 3 T cell receptor beta chains from one sample sequenced in a study of identical twins. TCRdb re-analysed the 5' RACE reads in MiXCR, keeping a single row per CDR3 protein. The sample shows roughly 690,000 distinct CDR3 sequences, roughly 6.2% of them seen only once. Sample: naive T cells sorted from blood. Receptor source: a young man in good health.

This clonotype turned up a few times. The J gene is TRBJ2-2, the V gene TRBV4-1; no firm D call. CDR3 length: 15 residues. V was pared by 4 bases and J by 3 bases, with 12 bases between. Germline-derived CDR1 and CDR2 are MGHRA and YSYEKL. The CDR3 bases are TGCGCCAGCAGCCTAAGTGTAGCAGACACCGGGGAGCTGTTTTTT. Protein: CASSLSVADTGELFF.

This clonotype was seen repeatedly, ten times or more. The V and J genes are TRBV5-1 and TRBJ1-1; D unclear. The V and J ends lost 2 bases and 6 bases respectively, with 17 bases between them. The CDR3 is 15 residues long. Per germline, CDR1 SGHRS and CDR2 YFSETQ. CDR3: CASSLFDGQTSEAFF. CDR3 bases: TGCGCCAGCAGCTTATTCGACGGGCAGACGTCTGAAGCTTTCTTT.

The table lists this clonotype with a few counts. The genes are TRBV19 and TRBJ2-2, with TRBD1 matching over 11 bases. There are 14 residues in the CDR3. Germline trimming cut 7 bases from V and 6 bases from J; bases unmatched to any gene: 4. Per the germline V gene, CDR1 is LNHDA and CDR2 is SQIVND (reference sequence). As DNA, the CDR3 is TGTGCCAGTACCCGGACAGGGGGCGCCGGGGAGCTGTTTTTT. Residues: CASTRTGGAGELFF.